Detailed here is one TCR beta chain. This sample was included in a study of T cell responses to AZD1222 COVID-19 vaccine. With 5 bases removed from V and 5 bases from J, the gap between germline ends came to 18 bases. The CDR3 is 15 amino acids. Germline V CDR1 and CDR2: PRHDT, FYEKMQ (reference sequence). The data were produced by immunoSEQ multiplex PCR, yet TCRdb's version contains in-frame clones alone and is incomplete. Seen here are 170,000 or so clones, less than 95% observed once, and the top ten hold approximately 3%. The clonotype was recovered from an adult in good health. The chain carries TRBV13 and TRBJ1-2, with D tentatively TRBD1 (5 bases). The sample consisted of peripheral blood, taken on day 0 of AZD1222 vaccination. CDR3 amino acids: CASSISGVGLYGYTF. The CDR3, as DNA: TGTGCCAGCAGCATATCGGGGGTGGGGCTTTATGGCTACACCTTC.